The 9 T cell receptor beta chains in this list originate from one sample, sequenced in a study of identical twins. TCRdb analysed the 5' RACE reads with MiXCR anew, one entry per CDR3 protein. The profile covers about 530,000 distinct CDR3 sequences, with 13% to 15% appearing a single time and less than 0.5% taken by the ten largest. These data were likewise used in another study, on yellow fever vaccine responses in identical twins.

Input material: CD4+ T cells sorted from blood. The receptors here all came from a woman between 18 and 29 years old in good health.

The V and J genes are TRBV9 and TRBJ2-5; 12 bases are a match to TRBD2. The CDR3 sequence is 16 residues long. V shed 0 bases, J shed 2 bases, and the junction held 2 bases outside the gene matches. Germline V gives CDR1 SGDLS, CDR2 YYNGEE. CDR3 residues: CASSVGTSGVQETQYF. The CDR3 nucleotides read TGTGCCAGCAGCGTAGGGACTAGCGGGGTTCAAGAGACCCAGTACTTC.

The rearrangement links TRBV7-6 to TRBJ2-1, with 13 bases aligning to TRBD2. The CDR3 is 18 residues long. Germline loops: CDR1 SGHVS, CDR2 FNYEAQ. Germline trimming cut 1 base from V and 4 bases from J; bases unmatched to any gene: 7. CDR3 nucleotide sequence: TGTGCCAGCAGCTTAGAGGCGACTAGCGGGAGGCCGTACAATGAGCAGTTCTTC. Protein sequence: CASSLEATSGRPYNEQFF.

This clonotype was seen ten or more times. Here the CDR3 DNA reads TGTGCCAGCAGATCCGCAAAGGGGCTCTCTTCCTACAATGAGCAGTTCTTC. Encoded protein: CASRSAKGLSSYNEQFF. The chain carries TRBV12-3 or TRBV12-4 and TRBJ2-1; D might be TRBD1 (5 bases). With 6 bases removed from V and 1 base from J, the gap between germline ends came to 19 bases. CDR3 length: 17 amino acids.

The chain uses TRBV20-1 and TRBJ1-5; no clear D gene. The V end was cut by 2 bases, the J end by 6 bases, with 11 bases between. In germline, CDR1 is DFQATT, CDR2 SNEGSKA (reference sequence). This CDR3 has 13 residues. The CDR3: CSARLIPTQPQHF. Here the CDR3 DNA reads TGCAGTGCTAGACTCATCCCCACTCAGCCCCAGCATTTT.

This clonotype appeared a few times. The chain combines TRBV28 with TRBJ2-7; TRBD1 agrees at 9 bases. Unmatched junction bases numbered 3, after V lost 1 base and J lost 2 bases. Looked up from germline, CDR1 is MDHEN and CDR2 is SYDVKM. This CDR3 has 15 residues. The CDR3 DNA reads TGTGCCAGCAGTTTATCGGGACAGGGAACCTACGAGCAGTACGTC. Translation: CASSLSGQGTYEQYV.

The table lists this clonotype with a few counts. The CDR3 DNA is TGCGCCAGCAGCTTGGCCAGGCGACAGGGTCTCCCAGATACGCAGTATTTT. It translates to CASSLARRQGLPDTQYF. The chain is built from TRBV5-1 and TRBJ2-3; 7 nucleotides line up with TRBD1. J lost 4 bases, V lost 0 bases, and 11 bases had no gene match. Germline-derived CDR1 and CDR2 are SGHRS and YFSETQ. CDR3 length equals 17 residues.

The CDR3 loop is CASSLSPGAEKLFF. CDR3 DNA: TGTGCCAGCAGTTTATCTCCGGGGGCGGAAAAACTGTTTTTT. The chain combines TRBV27 with TRBJ1-4; D is possibly TRBD1 (6 bases). V was cut by 0 bases and J by 8 bases, with 10 bases left in between. Germline V gene sequence: CDR1 MNHEY, CDR2 SMNVEV (reference sequence). The CDR3 runs 14 residues.

The V and J genes are TRBV27 and TRBJ2-2; no clear D. Trimming left V 6 bases short and J 1 base short, with 9 bases between. Germline lookup yields CDR1 MNHEY and CDR2 SMNVEV (reference sequence). CDR3 length equals 14 residues. DNA for the CDR3: TGTGCCAGCAGAGCATGGGAGAACACCGGGGAGCTGTTTTTT. Translation: CASRAWENTGELFF.

The rearrangement joins TRBV18 to TRBJ2-2; D is unresolved. Germline V gives CDR1 KGHSH, CDR2 LQKENI. CDR3 length: 16 amino acids. V was shortened by 0 bases and J by 1 base, with 9 bases between the two germline ends. As DNA, the CDR3 is TGTGCCAGCTCACCACCAAAGGAACTGAACACCGGGGAGCTGTTTTTT. It is translated as CASSPPKELNTGELFF.